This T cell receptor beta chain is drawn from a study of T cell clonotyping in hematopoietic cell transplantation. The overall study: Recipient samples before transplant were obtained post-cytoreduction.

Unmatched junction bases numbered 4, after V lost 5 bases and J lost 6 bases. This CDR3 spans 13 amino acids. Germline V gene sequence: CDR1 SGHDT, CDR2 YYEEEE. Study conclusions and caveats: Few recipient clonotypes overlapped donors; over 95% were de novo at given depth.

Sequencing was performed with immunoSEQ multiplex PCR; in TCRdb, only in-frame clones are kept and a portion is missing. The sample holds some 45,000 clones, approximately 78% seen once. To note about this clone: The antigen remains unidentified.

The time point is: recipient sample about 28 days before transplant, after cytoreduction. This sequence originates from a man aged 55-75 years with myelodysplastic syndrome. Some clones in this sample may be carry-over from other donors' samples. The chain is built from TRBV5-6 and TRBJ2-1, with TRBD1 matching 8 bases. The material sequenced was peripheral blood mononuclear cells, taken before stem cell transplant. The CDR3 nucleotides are TGTGCCAGCAGACGCGGACAGGGCAATGAGCAGTTCTTC. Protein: CASRRGQGNEQFF. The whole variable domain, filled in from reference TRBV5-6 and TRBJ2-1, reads DAGVTQSPTHLIKTRGQQVTLRCSPKSGHDTVSWYQQALGQGPQFIFQYYEEEERQRGNFPDRFSGHQFPNYSSELNVNALLLGDSALYLCASRRGQGNEQFFGPGTRLTVL.